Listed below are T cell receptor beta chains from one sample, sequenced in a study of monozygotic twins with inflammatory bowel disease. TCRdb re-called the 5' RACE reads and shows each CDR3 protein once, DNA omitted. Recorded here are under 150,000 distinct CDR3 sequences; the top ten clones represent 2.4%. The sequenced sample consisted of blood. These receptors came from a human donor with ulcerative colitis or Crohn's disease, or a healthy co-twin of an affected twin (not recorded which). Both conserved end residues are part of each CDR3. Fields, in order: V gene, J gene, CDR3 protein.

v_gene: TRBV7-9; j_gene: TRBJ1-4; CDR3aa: CASSPDSKNEKLFF
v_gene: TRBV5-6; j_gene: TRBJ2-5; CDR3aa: CASSRLETQYF
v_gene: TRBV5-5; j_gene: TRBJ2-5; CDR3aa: CASSFDAGGQETQYF
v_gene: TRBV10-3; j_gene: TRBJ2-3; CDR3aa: CAISELAGVDTQYF
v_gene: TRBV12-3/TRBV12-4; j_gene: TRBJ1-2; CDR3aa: CASSLRGWRGYTF
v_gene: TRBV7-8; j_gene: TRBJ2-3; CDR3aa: CASSLYPLARTTDTQYF
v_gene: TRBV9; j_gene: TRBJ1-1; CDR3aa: CASSVEGGEAFF
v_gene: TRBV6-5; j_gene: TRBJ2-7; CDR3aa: CASSYTTGALTYEQYF
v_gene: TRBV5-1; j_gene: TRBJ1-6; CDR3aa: CASSLGGEDYNSPLHF
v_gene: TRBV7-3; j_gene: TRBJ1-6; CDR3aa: CASSSQGRGYNSPLHF
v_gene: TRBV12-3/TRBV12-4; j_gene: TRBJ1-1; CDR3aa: CASSSHLRGIEAFF
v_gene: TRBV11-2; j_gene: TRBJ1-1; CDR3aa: CASSLDWGPYTEAFF
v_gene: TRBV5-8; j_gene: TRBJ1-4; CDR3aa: CASSSGHRATNEKLFF
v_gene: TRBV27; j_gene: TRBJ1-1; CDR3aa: CASSPAGRTVYTEAFF
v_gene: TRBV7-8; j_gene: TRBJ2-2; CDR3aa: CASSFGPVPGQGDTGELFF
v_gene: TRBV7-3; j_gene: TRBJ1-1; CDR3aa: CASSLTPVDSTEAFF
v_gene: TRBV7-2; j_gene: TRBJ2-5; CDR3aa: CASSFVRGQGAETQYF
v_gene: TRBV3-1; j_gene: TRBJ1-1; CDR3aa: CASSQDRMDAFF
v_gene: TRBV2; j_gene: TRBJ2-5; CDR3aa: CASKPTGGGETQYF
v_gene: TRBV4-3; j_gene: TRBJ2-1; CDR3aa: CASSQIGRDGSYNEQFF
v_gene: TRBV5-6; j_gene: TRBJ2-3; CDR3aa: CASSTTDTQYF
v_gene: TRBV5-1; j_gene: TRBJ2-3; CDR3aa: CASSASGASTDTQYF
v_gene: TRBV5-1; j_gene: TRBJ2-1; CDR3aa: CASSKSWTGKDEQFF
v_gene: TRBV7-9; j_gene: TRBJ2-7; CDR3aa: CASSPRVDEQYF
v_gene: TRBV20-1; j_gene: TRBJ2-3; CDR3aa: CSASGQGAWTQYF
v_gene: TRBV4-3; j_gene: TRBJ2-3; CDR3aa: CASSQDGASGLPDTQYF
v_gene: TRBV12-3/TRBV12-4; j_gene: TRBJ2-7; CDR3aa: CASRESGYEQYF
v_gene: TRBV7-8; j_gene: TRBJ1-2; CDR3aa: CASSLDLAVANYGYTF
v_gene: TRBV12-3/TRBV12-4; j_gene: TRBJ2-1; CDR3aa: CASRFSSSYNEQFF
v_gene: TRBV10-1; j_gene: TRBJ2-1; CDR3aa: CASSESLSGKNNEQFF
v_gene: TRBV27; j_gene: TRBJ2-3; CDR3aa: CASSSAGVTQYF
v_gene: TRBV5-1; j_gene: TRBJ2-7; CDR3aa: CASSLGDRAFYEQYF
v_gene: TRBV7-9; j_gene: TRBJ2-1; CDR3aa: CASSLAYRGRNNEQFF
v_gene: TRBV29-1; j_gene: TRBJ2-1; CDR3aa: CSVDSLGNNEQFF
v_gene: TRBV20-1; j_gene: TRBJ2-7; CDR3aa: CSAREGSPWVASPYEQYF
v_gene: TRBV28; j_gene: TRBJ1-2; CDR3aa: CASSLVQGARGYTF
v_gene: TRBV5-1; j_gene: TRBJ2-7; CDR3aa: CASSLWMGQVSSYEQYF
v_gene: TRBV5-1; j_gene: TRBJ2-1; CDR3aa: CASSLDTGYNEQFF
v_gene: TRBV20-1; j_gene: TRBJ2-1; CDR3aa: CSARNPGHLGNEQFF
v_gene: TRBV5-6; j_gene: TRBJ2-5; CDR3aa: CASSLRAGAQYF
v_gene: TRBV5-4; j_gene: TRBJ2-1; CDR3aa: CASNGLAGAYNEQFF